The T cell receptor beta chain under discussion was sequenced for a study of blood T cell repertoires in COVID-19. Study in general: The samples span acute and convalescent COVID-19 from the United States, Italy and Spain. Sources were T cells, B-cell-depleted T cells, or PBMCs; the material itself was cDNA or gDNA.

Authors' processing steps: Amplification of reference gene primers was used by the study to estimate nucleated cell counts. Method: immunoSEQ multiplex PCR; TCRdb's copy keeps in-frame clones and lacks some. Clone size and the V and J calls come from that table; the DNA yielded D and trimming. The sample holds under 300,000 clones, about three quarters seen once. This clone is a singleton in its sample. The CDR3 runs to 14 residues. CDR1 is LGHDT, CDR2 YNNKEL, per germline (reference sequence). V dropped 3 bases and J dropped 4; count of bases not matched to a gene: 5. The material sequenced was peripheral blood. J is TRBJ1-1 and V is TRBV3-1 (or the pseudogene TRBV3-2); 7 bases line up with TRBD1. This clonotype was sampled from a woman aged 80 or over with acute or convalescent COVID-19. The CDR3 bases are TGTGCCAGCAGCCAGTCGCAGGGGGGCACTGAAGCTTTCTTT. Encoded protein: CASSQSQGGTEAFF.